A selection of T cell receptor beta chains follows, all from one sample in a study of cytomegalovirus exposure and HLA in healthy donors. Clones were read by immunoSEQ multiplex PCR, and TCRdb kept only the in-frame ones, dropping some. The data show about 190,000 clones, approximately 85% seen once. Material: PBMCs. Receptor source: a man younger than 30 in good health and CMV-seronegative. Each CDR3 is given with its conserved first and last residue. Each record gives: V gene, clone size, D gene, J gene, CDR3 protein, CDR3 DNA. The D gene is left open where the match is weak. The size entry is marked missing in some rows and otherwise reads once, few, many or a size class.

TRBV19	NA	TRBD1	TRBJ2-7	CASSIGIGTGEHYEQYF	TGTGCCAGTAGTATCGGAATCGGGACAGGGGAACACTACGAGCAGTACTTC
TRBV2	once	NA	TRBJ2-2	CATERGNANTGELFF	TGTGCCACTGAACGGGGAAACGCGAACACCGGGGAGCTGTTTTTT
TRBV7-8	NA	TRBD1	TRBJ2-7	CASSTGTEFNEQYF	TGTGCCAGCAGCACAGGGACAGAGTTTAACGAGCAGTACTTC
TRBV2	NA	NA	TRBJ1-3	CASSESPGRTGNTIYF	TGTGCCAGCAGTGAAAGCCCGGGGAGGACTGGAAACACCATATATTTT
TRBV7-2	NA	TRBD2	TRBJ2-2	CASSPGLAGPNTGELFF	TGTGCCAGCAGCCCCGGACTAGCGGGACCTAACACCGGGGAGCTGTTTTTT
TRBV9	NA	NA	TRBJ2-7	CASSSPGGPVYEQYF	TGTGCCAGCAGCTCCCCGGGGGGCCCCGTATACGAGCAGTACTTC
TRBV7-7	NA	NA	TRBJ2-5	CASSPTPRGAGETQYF	TGTGCTAGCAGCCCAACCCCCCGCGGGGCGGGGGAGACCCAGTACTTC
TRBV7-9	NA	TRBD1	TRBJ2-2	CASTHPRQGNGELFF	TGTGCCAGCACCCACCCCCGACAGGGGAACGGGGAGCTGTTTTTT
TRBV5-6	NA	NA	TRBJ2-7	CASSLAGGQLEQYF	TGTGCCAGCAGCTTGGCCGGGGGACAGTTGGAGCAGTACTTC
TRBV7-2	NA	NA	TRBJ1-1	CASSRGPGVTEAFF	TGTGCCAGCAGCCGGGGACCGGGAGTCACTGAAGCTTTCTTT
TRBV21-1	NA	NA	TRBJ1-1	CASSKAMTGLMNTEAFF	TGTGCCAGCAGCAAAGCTATGACAGGACTGATGAACACTGAAGCTTTCTTT
TRBV5-8	NA	NA	TRBJ2-5	CASSLVLPREETQYF	TGTGCCAGCAGCTTGGTGTTGCCTCGGGAAGAGACCCAGTACTTC
TRBV19	NA	NA	TRBJ2-3	CASSTTRIGADTQYF	TGTGCCAGTAGCACTACCCGGATCGGGGCAGATACGCAGTATTTT
TRBV29-1	few	NA	TRBJ1-2	CSVEQGTNYGYTF	TGCAGCGTTGAACAGGGGACTAACTATGGCTACACCTTC
TRBV20-1	NA	NA	TRBJ2-1	CSASRNEQFF	TGCAGTGCTAGTCGTAATGAGCAGTTCTTC
TRBV6-6	once	TRBD1	TRBJ2-5	CASSEQGAARETQYF	TGTGCCAGCAGTGAGCAGGGGGCGGCCCGGGAGACCCAGTACTTC
TRBV7-9	few	NA	TRBJ2-7	CASSLSLTGIRNEQYF	TGTGCCAGCAGCTTATCGCTAACAGGGATTCGGAACGAGCAGTACTTC
TRBV5-4	NA	TRBD2	TRBJ2-7	CASSLVGGSYEQYF	TGTGCCAGCAGCTTGGTTGGCGGGAGCTACGAGCAGTACTTC
TRBV7-2	few	TRBD2	TRBJ2-5	CASSLAGGLAPETQYF	TGTGCCAGCAGCTTAGCGGGGGGACTAGCACCAGAGACCCAGTACTTC
TRBV5-6	NA	NA	TRBJ2-3	CASSGEVFSTDTQYF	TGTGCCAGCAGCGGGGAGGTCTTCAGCACAGATACGCAGTATTTT
TRBV10-2	NA	NA	TRBJ1-1	CASSSMTGNTEAFF	TGCGCCAGCAGCTCGATGACAGGGAACACTGAAGCTTTCTTT
TRBV9	NA	NA	TRBJ2-7	CASSVGHLHYEQYF	TGTGCCAGCAGCGTAGGACACCTACACTACGAGCAGTACTTC
TRBV27	NA	NA	TRBJ1-3	CASSTGLSGNAIYF	TGTGCCAGCAGCACAGGTTTGTCTGGAAACGCCATATATTTT
TRBV2	NA	TRBD1	TRBJ1-5	CASRGITGDWGNQPQHF	TGTGCCAGCAGGGGTATTACAGGGGACTGGGGCAATCAGCCCCAGCATTTT
TRBV10-3	NA	TRBD2	TRBJ2-1	CAISESGREGRDEQFF	TGTGCCATCAGTGAGTCTGGACGGGAGGGCCGGGATGAGCAGTTCTTC
TRBV27	NA	NA	TRBJ2-7	CASSLRGGGQYKEQYF	TGTGCCAGCAGTTTAAGGGGAGGTGGCCAATATAAGGAGCAGTACTTC
TRBV11-2	NA	NA	TRBJ2-5	CASSFFSYQETQYF	TGTGCCAGCAGCTTTTTCTCTTACCAAGAGACCCAGTACTTC
TRBV30	NA	TRBD1	TRBJ1-2	CAWSWDRGRVSYGYTF	TGTGCCTGGAGTTGGGACAGGGGCCGCGTCTCTTATGGCTACACCTTC
TRBV7-2	NA	NA	TRBJ1-2	CASSLFPTGPGANYGYTF	TGTGCCAGCAGCTTATTCCCGACGGGGCCAGGGGCTAACTATGGCTACACCTTC
TRBV7-2	NA	TRBD1	TRBJ1-4	CASSLRAGGSEKLFF	TGTGCCAGCAGCTTAAGGGCAGGGGGATCTGAAAAACTGTTTTTT
TRBV6-5	NA	TRBD1	TRBJ1-2	CASSYDREAGYTF	TGTGCCAGCAGTTATGACAGGGAGGCGGGCTACACCTTC
TRBV18	NA	NA	TRBJ2-7	CASSWHEVYEQYF	TGTGCCAGCTCTTGGCACGAGGTTTACGAGCAGTACTTC
TRBV10-3	NA	TRBD2	TRBJ2-3	CAISGSGGTDTQYF	TGTGCCATCAGTGGTAGCGGGGGTACAGATACGCAGTATTTT
TRBV28	once	TRBD1	TRBJ1-5	CASSQPPDRESNQPQHF	TGTGCCAGCAGTCAACCTCCGGACAGGGAAAGCAATCAGCCCCAGCATTTT
TRBV19	NA	NA	TRBJ2-7	CASSKYYTGNSYEQYF	TGTGCCAGTAGTAAATACTACACCGGGAACTCCTACGAGCAGTACTTC
TRBV7-9	NA	NA	TRBJ1-1	CASSLAKNTEAFF	TGTGCCAGCAGCTTGGCAAAAAACACTGAAGCTTTCTTT
TRBV7-2	NA	TRBD1	TRBJ2-5	CASSPGQGNQETQYF	TGTGCCAGCAGCCCGGGACAGGGGAATCAAGAGACCCAGTACTTC
TRBV9	NA	NA	TRBJ2-5	CASSVVPTSGETQYF	TGTGCCAGCAGCGTAGTGCCCACTAGTGGAGAGACCCAGTACTTC
TRBV4-3	NA	NA	TRBJ1-3	CASSQDHFSGNTIYF	TGCGCCAGCAGCCAAGATCACTTCTCTGGAAACACCATATATTTT
TRBV11-2	NA	TRBD2	TRBJ2-7	CASTISGRASYEQYF	TGTGCCAGCACCATCAGCGGGAGGGCCAGTTACGAGCAGTACTTC
TRBV4-2	NA	TRBD2	TRBJ2-7	CASSQEMRDYYEQYF	TGTGCCAGCAGCCAAGAAATGAGGGACTACTACGAGCAGTACTTC
TRBV19	NA	NA	TRBJ2-2	CASTPGLGRVTGELFF	TGTGCCAGTACTCCCGGATTAGGCAGGGTCACCGGGGAGCTGTTTTTT
TRBV2	NA	NA	TRBJ1-4	CASRESARVRATNEKLFF	TGTGCCAGCAGGGAATCGGCCCGCGTGAGGGCAACTAATGAAAAACTGTTTTTT
TRBV5-1	NA	TRBD1	TRBJ1-1	CASSWTPGTGGNTEAFF	TGCGCCAGCAGTTGGACCCCCGGGACAGGGGGGAACACTGAAGCTTTCTTT
TRBV11-3	NA	TRBD2	TRBJ2-1	CASSQREDYNEQFF	TGTGCCAGCAGCCAGCGGGAGGACTACAATGAGCAGTTCTTC
TRBV30	NA	NA	TRBJ2-4	CAWRPTSQGKKYIQYF	TGTGCCTGGAGGCCCACTTCTCAGGGGAAGAAGTACATTCAGTACTTC
TRBV15	NA	TRBD1	TRBJ1-4	CATGQGNEKLFF	TGTGCCACCGGACAGGGGAATGAAAAACTGTTTTTT
TRBV7-6	once	NA	TRBJ1-3	CASSLSNVGASGNTIYF	TGTGCCAGCAGCCTTTCGAATGTGGGAGCCTCTGGAAACACCATATATTTT
TRBV2	NA	NA	TRBJ1-1	CASLRETEAFF	TGTGCCAGCCTCAGGGAAACTGAAGCTTTCTTT
TRBV13	NA	TRBD2	TRBJ2-5	CASSLGLAGAETQYF	TGTGCCAGCAGCTTGGGACTAGCGGGAGCGGAGACCCAGTACTTC
TRBV2	few	NA	TRBJ1-2	CAITGNGGYTF	TGTGCCATAACAGGGAATGGTGGCTACACCTTC
TRBV7-2	NA	NA	TRBJ1-5	CASSDPRSTDQPQHF	TGTGCCAGCAGCGATCCCAGGTCCACGGATCAGCCCCAGCATTTT
TRBV7-8	NA	TRBD1	TRBJ1-1	CASSQWTGGKRVEAFF	TGTGCCAGCAGCCAGTGGACAGGGGGCAAGAGGGTTGAAGCTTTCTTT
TRBV2	NA	TRBD2	TRBJ2-1	CASSDKRDSYNEQFF	TGTGCCAGCAGTGATAAGCGGGACTCCTACAATGAGCAGTTCTTC
TRBV11-2	NA	NA	TRBJ1-4	CASSRGGIREKLFF	TGTGCCAGCAGCCGGGGGGGAATTCGCGAAAAACTGTTTTTT
TRBV6-6	NA	TRBD2	TRBJ2-7	CASSYWTSGRDEQYF	TGTGCCAGCAGTTACTGGACTAGCGGGAGGGACGAGCAGTACTTC
TRBV14	NA	NA	TRBJ2-5	CASSQGLQETQYF	TGTGCCAGCAGCCAAGGGCTCCAAGAGACCCAGTACTTC
TRBV21-1	few	NA	TRBJ1-2	CASSITGEEFDYGYTF	TGTGCCAGCAGCATTACAGGGGAGGAGTTTGACTATGGCTACACCTTC